Listed below are T cell receptor beta chains from one sample, sequenced in a study of CD8 T cells in ankylosing spondylitis. MiXCR, applied by TCRdb to the 5' RACE reads, yields one record per CDR3 protein. This sample has 250,000 or so distinct CDR3 sequences, with over 15% found just once. What was sequenced was blood, either unsorted or a sorted T cell fraction (not recorded which). The origin of the receptors is a male donor with ankylosing spondylitis or in good health (not recorded which). Both conserved end residues are part of each CDR3. D genes are given only for firm matches. Only part of the rows carry a size: once, few, many, or a class if the clone is expanded.

TRBV12-3/TRBV12-4	.	TRBJ2-7	few	TGTGCCAGCAAGCAGGACGCGAGCTCCTACGAGCAGTACTTC	CASKQDASSYEQYF
TRBV27	.	TRBJ2-1	few	TGTGCCAGCAGTTTTAGGAGCTTCGACAATGAGCAGTTCTTC	CASSFRSFDNEQFF
TRBV12-3/TRBV12-4	TRBD1	TRBJ2-1	many	TGTGCCAGCAGTCCAGGGGACAGGGGGCTCGATGAGCAGTTCTTC	CASSPGDRGLDEQFF
TRBV4-1	.	TRBJ2-5	.	TGCGCCAGCAGCCCCCTGGGGTCTACCATGAGACAAGAGACCCAGTACTTC	CASSPLGSTMRQETQYF
TRBV29-1	.	TRBJ2-3	.	TGCAGCGTTGAGCCCCCGGGGGTAGAGACAGATACGCAGTATTTT	CSVEPPGVETDTQYF
TRBV7-8	.	TRBJ2-2	many	TGTGCCAGCAAAGTCCCCGTCACGGACACCGGGGAGCTGTTTTTT	CASKVPVTDTGELFF
TRBV11-2	.	TRBJ2-7	few	TGTGCCAGCAGCTTAAACAACGACGAGCAGTACTTC	CASSLNNDEQYF
TRBV7-9	.	TRBJ2-4	few	TGTGCCAGCAGCTTCCCGGACTCGACAATAAAGTACTTC	CASSFPDSTIKYF
TRBV13	TRBD2	TRBJ2-5	.	TGTGCCAGCAGCTTTCGGCAGGGCGGGGGTCAAGAGACCCAGTACTTC	CASSFRQGGGQETQYF
TRBV29-1	.	TRBJ2-3	many	TGCAGCGTTGACACGGGGGACACAGATACGCAGTATTTT	CSVDTGDTDTQYF
TRBV7-3	TRBD2	TRBJ2-3	few	TGTGCCAGCAGCCCAGGGACTAGCGGGGACACAGATACGCAGTATTTT	CASSPGTSGDTDTQYF
TRBV29-1	.	TRBJ2-3	.	TGCAGCGTTGAATCCCCTAGCACACCCACAGATACGCAGTATTTT	CSVESPSTPTDTQYF
TRBV29-1	.	TRBJ1-4	few	TGCAGCGTCGCCGCAGGGATCGAAAAACTGTTTTTT	CSVAAGIEKLFF
TRBV6-4	.	TRBJ1-5	.	TGTGCCAGCAGTGAGTTTAGCAATCAGCCCCAGCATTTT	CASSEFSNQPQHF
TRBV6-2/TRBV6-3	TRBD1	TRBJ2-5	.	TGTGCCAGCAGTTACCTTCGGACAGGCGGCCAAGAGACCCAGTACTTC	CASSYLRTGGQETQYF
TRBV5-6	.	TRBJ2-5	.	TGTGCCAGCAGCTTGCAAATCAGGGGTTTTGCCCAAGAGACCCAGTACTTC	CASSLQIRGFAQETQYF
TRBV25-1	TRBD1	TRBJ2-7	few	TGTGCCAGCAGTGATGACAGGGTCAGGTACGAGCAGTACTTC	CASSDDRVRYEQYF
TRBV29-1	TRBD2	TRBJ2-1	few	TGCAGCGTTTGCGGGTTGGGAGGGCTTAACAATGAGCAGTTCTTC	CSVCGLGGLNNEQFF
TRBV7-3	.	TRBJ2-5	.	TGTGCCAGCAGTTCCCACCCCGCAGATCAAGAGACCCAGTACTTC	CASSSHPADQETQYF
TRBV5-1	.	TRBJ2-7	.	TGCGCCAGCAGCTTGGCCGGTCCGGACAGCGCTTACGAGCAGTACTTC	CASSLAGPDSAYEQYF